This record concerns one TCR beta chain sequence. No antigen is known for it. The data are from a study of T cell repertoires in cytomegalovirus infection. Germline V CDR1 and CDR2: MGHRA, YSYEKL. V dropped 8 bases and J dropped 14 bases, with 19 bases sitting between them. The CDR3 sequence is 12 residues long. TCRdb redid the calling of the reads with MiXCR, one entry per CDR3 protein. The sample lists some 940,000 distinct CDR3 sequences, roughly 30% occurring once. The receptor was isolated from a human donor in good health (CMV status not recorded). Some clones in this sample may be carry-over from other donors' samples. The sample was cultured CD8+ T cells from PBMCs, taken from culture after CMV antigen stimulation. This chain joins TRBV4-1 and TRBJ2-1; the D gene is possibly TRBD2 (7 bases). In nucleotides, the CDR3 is TGCGCCAGCGAGGGGGGGGGGACACCGAAGTTCTTC. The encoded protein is CASEGGGTPKFF.